A single sample is the source of the 26 T cell receptor beta chains below, sequenced in a study of T cells in localized non-small cell lung cancer. The data were produced by immunoSEQ multiplex PCR, yet TCRdb's version contains in-frame clones alone and is incomplete. The sample shows roughly 20,000 clones, 90% to 95% of them seen only once. Here the sequenced sample was peripheral blood, taken before any cancer treatment. The receptors here all came from a woman between 35 and 70 years old with stage I lung adenocarcinoma.

V and J are TRBV19 and TRBJ2-3; D could derive from TRBD1 or TRBD2 (5 bases each). The V gene lost 6 bases and the J gene lost 3 bases, with 13 bases spanning the gap. This CDR3 contains 14 residues. Germline CDR1 reads LNHDA; CDR2 reads SQIVND (reference sequence). CDR3 DNA sequence: TGTGCCAGTAGGCCGGACTGGGGGACAGATACGCAGTATTTT. This encodes CASRPDWGTDTQYF.

The V call is TRBV27, the J call TRBJ1-2, with 8 positions matching TRBD1. CDR3 length equals 18 residues. CDR1 MNHEY and CDR2 SMNVEV come from the germline V gene (reference sequence). Unmatched junction bases numbered 16, after V lost 3 bases and J lost 4 bases. The CDR3 bases are TGTGCCAGCAGTTTCCTCGGATTACAGGGGGAGGGCCCCTATGGCTACACCTTC. Its protein is CASSFLGLQGEGPYGYTF.

The chain couples TRBV5-6 to TRBJ2-3; 11 bases map to TRBD1. This CDR3 has 13 residues. V trimming: 7 bases; J trimming: 6 bases; junction bases outside the gene matches: 4. Germline assignment: CDR1 SGHDT and CDR2 YYEEEE. The CDR3 loop is CASGQGARDTQYF. The CDR3 DNA reads TGTGCCAGCGGACAGGGGGCGAGGGATACGCAGTATTTT.

The CDR3 bases are TGTGCCAGCAGCTTAGCGCGGGCTAGCGGGAGGGTTTACTACGAGCAGTACTTC. Translating it yields CASSLARASGRVYYEQYF. This chain joins TRBV7-2 and TRBJ2-7; 12 positions match TRBD2. Germline V gives CDR1 SGHTA, CDR2 FQGNSA. The ends lost 0 bases at V and 3 bases at J; junction bases unmatched: 9. The CDR3 has 18 residues.

The chain uses TRBV5-1 and TRBJ2-7; no definite D call. Trimming removed 0 bases from V and 0 bases from J, with 7 bases in between. This CDR3 is built from 14 residues. Germline V gene data show CDR1 as SGHRS and CDR2 as YFSETQ. CDR3 region: CASSLGQYSYEQYF. CDR3 bases: TGCGCCAGCAGCTTGGGGCAGTACTCCTACGAGCAGTACTTC.

The CDR3 region has the DNA TGTGCCAGCAGCTCTTTACCCCGACAGCCTGAAGCTTTCTTT. Translation gives CASSSLPRQPEAFF. The chain uses TRBV9 and TRBJ1-1; weak D call: TRBD1 (5 bases). The germline gives CDR1 SGDLS, CDR2 YYNGEE. The V end lost 4 bases, the J end lost 6 bases, and 16 bases lay between the germline ends. The length of the CDR3 is 14 residues.

With regard to this clone: The junction shows a germline mismatch at one end, possibly a read error. This chain uses TRBV7-7 with TRBJ2-1, with 8 bases that match TRBD2. The CDR3 is 13 amino acids. Germline CDR1 is SSHAT and CDR2 is FNYEAQ (reference sequence). The CDR3 bases are TGTGCTAGCAGCTCGCCGGGACTAGGGGAGCAGTTCTTC. It encodes CASSSPGLGEQFF.

The rearrangement joins TRBV30 to TRBJ1-2; D is undetermined. This CDR3 has 11 amino acids. Germline V lookup: CDR1 GTSNPN, CDR2 SVGIG (reference sequence). The V and J ends lost 0 bases and 8 bases respectively, with 7 bases between them. DNA for the CDR3: TGTGCCTGGAGTGTATCACGAGGCTACACCTTC. Protein sequence: CAWSVSRGYTF.

This clone came up once. The chain employs TRBV5-6 and TRBJ1-2; 8 nucleotides match TRBD1. Per germline, CDR1 SGHDT and CDR2 YYEEEE. CDR3 length: 14 amino acids. The V gene end was trimmed by 0 bases and the J gene end by 8 bases; junction bases not matched to a gene: 6. The CDR3 sequence is CASSLEAGGAGYTF. CDR3 sequence (DNA): TGTGCCAGCAGCTTGGAAGCAGGGGGCGCCGGCTACACCTTC.

This chain uses TRBV5-1 with TRBJ1-4; 7 positions match TRBD1. J was trimmed by 8 bases and V by 2 bases; bases with no gene match: 6. The CDR3 is made up of 14 amino acids. Germline assignment: CDR1 SGHRS and CDR2 YFSETQ. The CDR3 region has the DNA TGCGCCAGCAGCTTCCTTGGACAGGCGGAAAAACTGTTTTTT. Its protein product is CASSFLGQAEKLFF.

The gene calls are TRBV19 and TRBJ1-3, with D tentatively TRBD1 (5 bases). The CDR3 is made up of 13 amino acids. Germline CDR1 LNHDA, CDR2 SQIVND (reference sequence). V lost 4 bases to trimming and J lost 3 bases, with 7 bases between them. This chain's CDR3 is CASSKGDGNTIYF. Written as DNA, the CDR3 is TGTGCCAGTAGTAAAGGGGATGGAAACACCATATATTTT.

This clone was picked up a small number of times. This sequence joins TRBV18 and TRBJ2-1; 13 bases agree with TRBD2. The CDR3 loop spans 15 amino acids. The trim removed 6 bases at V and 8 bases at J, leaving 7 bases unmatched. Germline values: CDR1 KGHSH, CDR2 LQKENI. The CDR3 protein is CASSRGLAGDDEQFF. The CDR3, as DNA: TGTGCCAGCTCCCGCGGACTAGCGGGAGACGATGAGCAGTTCTTC.

This chain joins TRBV27 and TRBJ2-5, with TRBD1 matching 8 bases. The CDR3 spans 15 residues. The germline V gene encodes CDR1 MNHEY and CDR2 SMNVEV (reference sequence). Unmatched junction bases numbered 9, after V lost 5 bases and J lost 4 bases. For the CDR3, the DNA is TGTGCCAGCAGTCCGCTTGGACAGGGACCAGAGACCCAGTACTTC. This encodes CASSPLGQGPETQYF.

The chain is built from TRBV2 and TRBJ1-3; D remains unclear. The CDR3 extends over 15 amino acids. V was clipped by 2 bases and J by 0 bases, with 8 bases between them. Germline CDR1 and CDR2: SNHLY and FYNNEI. CDR3 sequence: CASSEIGPSGNTIYF. In DNA, the CDR3 is TGTGCCAGCAGTGAAATCGGCCCCTCTGGAAACACCATATATTTT. The full variable domain, its missing parts supplied by reference TRBV2 and TRBJ1-3, is EPEVTQTPSHQVTQMGQEVILRCVPISNHLYFYWYRQILGQKVEFLVSFYNNEISEKSEIFDDQFSVERPDGSNFTLKIRSTKLEDSAMYFCASSEIGPSGNTIYFGEGSWLTVV.

The chain uses TRBV30 and TRBJ2-3; D remains unclear. Between the trimmed V and J ends, which lost 0 bases and 0 bases, there was a span of 10 bases. CDR3 length: 15 amino acids. Germline values: CDR1 GTSNPN, CDR2 SVGIG (reference sequence). CDR3 nucleotides: TGTGCCTGGAGTGTACCGGGTACAAGCACAGATACGCAGTATTTT. This codes for CAWSVPGTSTDTQYF.

The rearrangement links TRBV5-4 to TRBJ2-1; tentatively, D is TRBD1 (6 bases). Trimming cost V 6 bases and J 6 bases, with 13 bases left between them. CDR1 is SGHNT and CDR2 is YYREEE in the germline V gene (reference sequence). The CDR3 runs 13 residues. The CDR3 coding sequence is TGTGCCAGCACCCACAGGGTGGTCAATGAGCAGTTCTTC. This sequence encodes CASTHRVVNEQFF.

The chain couples TRBV30 to TRBJ1-1; a possible D gene is TRBD1 (5 bases). Germline V gene data show CDR1 as GTSNPN and CDR2 as SVGIG (reference sequence). This CDR3 is built from 17 residues. Deletions cut 1 base from V and 1 base from J, with 19 bases between. The CDR3 DNA sequence: TGTGCCTGGAGTGCCCTCTACTCCCCCGGGGGGAACACTGAAGCTTTCTTT. It codes for CAWSALYSPGGNTEAFF.

This clone occurred once. The chain carries TRBV2 and TRBJ2-5, with 8 positions matching TRBD2. The CDR3 length is 16 residues. The trim removed 0 bases at V and 4 bases at J, leaving 7 bases unmatched. Germline V gene sequence: CDR1 SNHLY, CDR2 FYNNEI. This CDR3 reads CASSEAGGLAGETQYF. DNA of the CDR3: TGTGCCAGCAGTGAAGCGGGCGGTCTAGCGGGAGAGACCCAGTACTTC.

In DNA form, the CDR3 reads TGTGCCAGCAGCTTATCAGGGGCGCGGTACACCTTC. Translating it yields CASSLSGARYTF. The rearrangement joins TRBV7-2 to TRBJ1-2; D possibly corresponds to TRBD1 (6 bases). CDR3 size: 12 residues. Per the germline V gene, CDR1 is SGHTA and CDR2 is FQGNSA. Between the trimmed V and J ends, which lost 2 bases and 11 bases, there was a span of 12 bases.

The V and J genes are TRBV9 and TRBJ2-7; 9 positions agree with TRBD1. Trimming at V came to 0 bases and at J to 6 bases, leaving 7 bases not matched to a gene. The CDR3 has 15 amino acids. Germline CDR1 is SGDLS and CDR2 is YYNGEE. The CDR3 protein is CASSVGHRGPFEQYF. DNA of the CDR3: TGTGCCAGCAGCGTAGGGCACAGGGGGCCGTTCGAGCAGTACTTC.

This chain uses TRBV2 with TRBJ1-3; possible D gene TRBD1, 5 bases. The CDR3 is made up of 15 amino acids. Germline assignment: CDR1 SNHLY and CDR2 FYNNEI. Trimming shortened V by 5 bases and J by 0 bases, and 11 bases separated the two germline ends. In DNA form, the CDR3 reads TGTGCCAGCAGTCTTCAGGGCAACTCTGGAAACACCATATATTTT. It yields the protein CASSLQGNSGNTIYF.

This chain uses TRBV6-6 with TRBJ1-4; perhaps TRBD1 as D (5 bases). Germline V gives CDR1 MNHNY, CDR2 SVGAGI (reference sequence). There are 15 residues in the CDR3. The ends were cut back, 0 bases at V and 6 bases at J, with 11 bases in the middle. The CDR3 loop reads CASSYSGTSYEKLFF. CDR3 DNA: TGTGCCAGCAGTTACTCGGGGACCTCTTATGAAAAACTGTTTTTT.

V and J are TRBV6-5 and TRBJ2-4, with 8 nucleotides matching TRBD2. Losses at the gene ends were 0 bases for V and 8 bases for J; bases not matched to a gene: 6. The germline CDR1 and CDR2 sequences are MNHEY and SVGAGI. The CDR3 is 15 amino acids. CDR3 sequence (DNA): TGTGCCAGCAGTTACTCGGGACTAGGGGGGGACATTCAGTACTTC. Translated, it gives CASSYSGLGGDIQYF.

This clone was observed once. The chain has TRBV6-4 and TRBJ1-1, with D tentatively TRBD1 (5 bases). Germline V gene data show CDR1 as MRHNA and CDR2 as SNTAGT. The V end lost 6 bases, the J end lost 4 bases, and 18 bases lay between the germline ends. The CDR3 sequence is 15 residues long. Here the CDR3 DNA reads TGTGCCAGCAGCCCCGGGGGGTGGAGGGCCACTGAAGCTTTCTTT. As protein: CASSPGGWRATEAFF.

The chain has TRBV7-2 and TRBJ2-4; a possible D gene is TRBD2 (6 bases). Germline assignment: CDR1 SGHTA and CDR2 FQGNSA. The CDR3 covers 16 residues. With 0 bases removed from V and 6 bases from J, the gap between germline ends came to 15 bases. In DNA form, the CDR3 reads TGTGCCAGCAGCTTAGCACCTCACTACGGGGGAAACATTCAGTACTTC. As protein: CASSLAPHYGGNIQYF.

The chain recombines TRBV19 with TRBJ2-1, with TRBD2 matching 7 bases. In germline, CDR1 is LNHDA, CDR2 SQIVND (reference sequence). J lost 1 base, V lost 4 bases, and 1 base had no gene match. This CDR3 is 14 amino acids long. CDR3 coding DNA: TGTGCCAGTAGTAGCGGGAGATCCTACAATGAGCAGTTCTTC. The encoded protein is CASSSGRSYNEQFF.